These 19 T cell receptor beta chains originate from one sample sequenced in a study of shared clonotypes between healthy human individuals. TCRdb's copy holds only in-frame clones and misses some; the assay was immunoSEQ multiplex PCR. The sample carries about 560,000 clones, around 78% recorded once. The sequenced sample was PBMCs. All receptors come from a woman in her thirties or forties in good health. Some clones in this sample may be carry-over from other donors' samples.

This clone was detected only once. The chain uses TRBV29-1 and TRBJ2-7, with D possibly being TRBD1 (6 bases). Germline V CDR1 and CDR2: SQVTM, ANQGSEA. The CDR3 has 14 residues. V lost 4 bases and J 3 bases, leaving 16 bases between the germline ends. The DNA of the CDR3 is TGCAGCGTTGCCCCCCGTGCAGGGGACTACGAGCAGTACTTC. Residues: CSVAPRAGDYEQYF.

This clone has only a few counts. The V gene is TRBV10-3, the J gene TRBJ2-1, with 7 bases lining up with TRBD1. Losses at the gene ends were 8 bases for V and 7 bases for J; bases not matched to a gene: 11. Germline-derived CDR1 and CDR2 are ENHRY and SYGVKD. There are 14 residues in the CDR3. The CDR3 nucleotides are TGTGCCATCGACCGAGGGGGCGCACGGAATGAGCAGTTCTTC. Its translation: CAIDRGGARNEQFF.

V and J are TRBV6-1 and TRBJ2-7, with 8 nucleotides matching TRBD1. Germline CDR1 reads MNHNS; CDR2 reads SASEGT. CDR3 length equals 12 residues. V was clipped by 9 bases and J by 6 bases; unmatched bases: 7. CDR3 DNA: TGTGCCAGGGACAGGGAGGTCGGCGAGCAGTACTTC. Translating it yields CARDREVGEQYF.

This clone has at least ten counts. This chain uses TRBV30 with TRBJ1-5, with D unresolved. Germline V lookup: CDR1 GTSNPN, CDR2 SVGIG (reference sequence). V was trimmed by 5 bases and J by 6 bases, leaving 14 bases between them. CDR3 length equals 13 residues. This CDR3 is CAWSGGDGQPQHF. The CDR3 DNA follows: TGTGCCTGGTCGGGCGGGGATGGTCAGCCCCAGCATTTT.

The CDR3 DNA follows: TGTGCCAGCAGCACGAACCCGGTATATCGCGACGAGCAGTACTTC. Residues: CASSTNPVYRDEQYF. V and J are TRBV7-2 and TRBJ2-7; D unresolved. The V end lost 5 bases, the J end lost 5 bases, and 19 bases lay between the germline ends. Germline V gives CDR1 SGHTA, CDR2 FQGNSA. This CDR3 has 15 residues.

The gene calls are TRBV15 and TRBJ1-4, with D possibly TRBD1 on 5 matching bases. The CDR3 extends over 12 amino acids. V lost 8 bases and J 8 bases, leaving 12 bases between the germline ends. Germline CDR1 and CDR2: LNHNV and YYDKDF (reference sequence). CDR3 in amino acids: CATVGAGEKLFF. The DNA of the CDR3 is TGTGCCACCGTAGGGGCGGGCGAAAAACTGTTTTTT.

The gene calls are TRBV5-4 and TRBJ2-7; 9 bases are shared with TRBD2. The V gene end was trimmed by 1 base and the J gene end by 0 bases; junction bases not matched to a gene: 5. The CDR3 extends over 16 amino acids. CDR1 is SGHNT and CDR2 is YYREEE in the germline V gene (reference sequence). For the CDR3, the DNA is TGTGCCAGCAGCTTGAGTCTAGCGGGACTCTCCTACGAGCAGTACTTC. Encoded protein: CASSLSLAGLSYEQYF.

The sample holds one count of this clone. The rearrangement links TRBV9 to TRBJ1-2; D unclear. CDR1 SGDLS and CDR2 YYNGEE come from the germline V gene. V was clipped by 7 bases and J by 4 bases, with 2 bases between them. This CDR3 is built from 9 residues. Here the CDR3 reads CASPYGYTF. CDR3 nucleotide sequence: TGTGCCAGCCCCTATGGCTACACCTTC.

Only one count was recorded for this clone. J is TRBJ2-1 and V is TRBV6-1; 8 bases fit TRBD2. CDR3 length: 14 residues. Germline CDR1 MNHNS, CDR2 SASEGT. V shed 7 bases, J shed 7 bases, and the junction held 9 bases outside the gene matches. The CDR3 DNA reads TGTGCCAGCAAGGAAGTAGCGGGGAGGAATGAGCAGTTCTTC. This translates into CASKEVAGRNEQFF.

The J gene is TRBJ1-1, the V gene TRBV5-1, with a weak D call TRBD1 (5 bases). Per germline, CDR1 SGHRS and CDR2 YFSETQ. V was trimmed by 0 bases and J by 8 bases, leaving 29 bases between them. The CDR3 extends over 19 amino acids. The CDR3 DNA follows: TGCGCCAGCAGCTTGGCCAGAGGTATCGGGACGGGAGTGGGGCTCGAAGCTTTCTTT. Its translation: CASSLARGIGTGVGLEAFF.

V is TRBV6-5 and J is TRBJ2-7, with D perhaps TRBD1 (6 bases). Germline V lookup: CDR1 MNHEY, CDR2 SVGAGI. CDR3 size: 15 residues. Trimming removed 6 bases at V and 0 bases at J, with 15 bases between. In nucleotides, the CDR3 is TGTGCCAGCAGCCGCGGACAGCCCAGCTCCTACGAGCAGTACTTC. Amino acids: CASSRGQPSSYEQYF.

The V and J genes are TRBV13 and TRBJ1-1, with D unclear. The germline V and J ends were trimmed by 1 base and 0 bases, with 9 bases remaining between them. Germline CDR1 and CDR2: PRHDT and FYEKMQ (reference sequence). The CDR3 covers 15 residues. The chain's CDR3 is CASSLDTEMNTEAFF. CDR3 nucleotide sequence: TGTGCCAGCAGCTTAGATACTGAGATGAACACTGAAGCTTTCTTT.

The J gene is TRBJ2-5, the V gene TRBV10-3, with 12 positions matching TRBD2. Germline trimming cut 5 bases from V and 2 bases from J; bases unmatched to any gene: 6. In germline, CDR1 is ENHRY, CDR2 SYGVKD. This CDR3 comprises 16 residues. The CDR3 region has the DNA TGTGCCATCAGTAAAAGGACTAGCGGGACGCAAGAGACCCAGTACTTC. This encodes CAISKRTSGTQETQYF.

There are a few counts of this clone. V gene TRBV14 combines with J gene TRBJ1-1; TRBD1 is a possible D gene (6 bases). There are 15 residues in the CDR3. The germline V and J ends were trimmed by 4 bases and 2 bases, with 14 bases remaining between them. CDR1 and CDR2 from the germline V gene are SGHDN and FVKESK. CDR3 sequence: CASSLTTGLNTEAFF. The CDR3 DNA reads TGTGCCAGCAGCCTAACGACAGGTTTAAACACTGAAGCTTTCTTT.

This clone was detected a few times. The chain recombines TRBV7-8 with TRBJ2-7; D is perhaps TRBD2 (6 bases). CDR3 length: 15 amino acids. Deletions cut 0 bases from V and 4 bases from J, with 13 bases between. Germline V gene lookup returns CDR1 SGHVS and CDR2 FQNEAQ. The CDR3 coding sequence is TGTGCCAGCAGCTTAGCCCGGGACTTGATTTACGAGCAGTACTTC. It translates to CASSLARDLIYEQYF.

A few counts support this clone. The CDR3 loop is CASSPTSGRAGAEQFF. The CDR3 DNA sequence: TGTGCCAGCAGCCCGACTAGCGGGAGGGCGGGGGCTGAGCAGTTCTTC. This sequence joins TRBV7-2 and TRBJ2-1; 14 nucleotides align to TRBD2. CDR3 length: 16 amino acids. With 5 bases clipped from V and 9 bases from J, the junction kept 9 bases outside the gene matches. Germline V gene data show CDR1 as SGHTA and CDR2 as FQGNSA.

This chain uses TRBV7-3 with TRBJ1-1; possibly TRBD1 for D (6 bases). This CDR3 spans 14 amino acids. The V and J ends lost 2 bases and 4 bases respectively, with 11 bases between them. CDR1 SGHTA and CDR2 FQGTGA come from the germline V gene. CDR3 sequence: CASSLPGASTEAFF. CDR3 nucleotides: TGTGCCAGCAGCTTACCGGGGGCCAGCACTGAAGCTTTCTTT.

The chain has TRBV6-5 and TRBJ2-1, with a tentative D call TRBD2 (6 bases). The CDR3 runs 15 residues. CDR1 is MNHEY, CDR2 SVGAGI, per germline. Trimming stripped 4 bases from V and 1 base from J, with 11 bases between. DNA for the CDR3: TGTGCCAGCAGTTCCAGCGGAGGGTCCTACAATGAGCAGTTCTTC. It translates to CASSSSGGSYNEQFF.

This clone was counted ten times or more. This chain links TRBV7-6 with TRBJ2-5; D might be TRBD1 (7 bases). This CDR3 has 19 residues. Germline V CDR1 and CDR2: SGHVS, FNYEAQ. Trimming left V 0 bases short and J 10 bases short, with 30 bases between. The CDR3 spells CASSLALWDSRRRRGGQYF. For the CDR3, the DNA is TGTGCCAGCAGCTTAGCGCTTTGGGACAGCCGCCGGAGGAGGGGTGGCCAGTACTTC.